The rows below give T cell receptor beta chains drawn from one sample of a study of T cell changes during pregnancy in multiple sclerosis. Data came from immunoSEQ multiplex PCR; TCRdb stores just in-frame clones and leaves some out. The sample holds 60,000 to 85,000 clones, around nine tenths seen once. Sequenced here: peripheral blood, sampled after pregnancy. All receptors derive from a female donor in good health, enrolled as a control in a pregnancy study. CDR3s include the opening cysteine and the closing phenylalanine or tryptophan. The order of the fields is D gene, clone size, V gene, J gene, CDR3 protein, CDR3 DNA. D genes are given only for firm matches. Clone size is stated in some rows and not others, as once, few, many or a class when expanded.

d_call: TRBD2
clone_size: .
v_call: TRBV13
j_call: TRBJ2-1
cdr3_aa: CASSSPGLANLNEQFF
cdr3_nt: TGTGCCAGCAGTTCACCGGGACTAGCGAACTTAAATGAGCAGTTCTTC

d_call: .
clone_size: .
v_call: TRBV27
j_call: TRBJ1-6
cdr3_aa: CASTGAYNSPLHF
cdr3_nt: TGTGCCAGCACCGGGGCCTATAATTCACCCCTCCACTTT

d_call: TRBD1
clone_size: .
v_call: TRBV6-6
j_call: TRBJ1-1
cdr3_aa: CAVGQGFSLNTEAFF
cdr3_nt: TGTGCGGTGGGACAGGGCTTTTCTTTAAACACTGAAGCTTTCTTT

d_call: TRBD2
clone_size: .
v_call: TRBV7-2
j_call: TRBJ2-1
cdr3_aa: CASSLATSAYNEQFF
cdr3_nt: TGTGCCAGCAGCTTAGCAACTAGCGCATACAATGAGCAGTTCTTC

d_call: .
clone_size: .
v_call: TRBV27
j_call: TRBJ1-4
cdr3_aa: CASSLFGQPNEKLFF
cdr3_nt: TGTGCCAGCAGTTTATTTGGGCAACCTAATGAAAAACTGTTTTTT

d_call: .
clone_size: .
v_call: TRBV19
j_call: TRBJ1-5
cdr3_aa: CASSGSREVRQPQHF
cdr3_nt: TGTGCCAGTAGTGGATCCAGGGAGGTAAGGCAGCCCCAGCATTTT

d_call: TRBD1
clone_size: .
v_call: TRBV6-1
j_call: TRBJ1-6
cdr3_aa: CASSEGQGLHF
cdr3_nt: TGTGCCAGCAGTGAGGGACAGGGCCTCCACTTT

d_call: TRBD2
clone_size: .
v_call: TRBV29-1
j_call: TRBJ2-2
cdr3_aa: CSASSGGVSGAGELFF
cdr3_nt: TGCAGCGCCTCTAGCGGGGGGGTTTCTGGCGCCGGGGAGCTGTTTTTT

d_call: .
clone_size: once
v_call: TRBV5-5
j_call: TRBJ1-4
cdr3_aa: CASSSARQTTNEKLFF
cdr3_nt: TGTGCCAGCAGCTCCGCTAGACAGACAACTAATGAAAAACTGTTTTTT

d_call: .
clone_size: .
v_call: TRBV27
j_call: TRBJ2-2
cdr3_aa: CASSLLSGDGELFF
cdr3_nt: TGTGCCAGCAGTTTACTGTCAGGGGACGGGGAGCTGTTTTTT

d_call: TRBD1
clone_size: .
v_call: TRBV2
j_call: TRBJ1-5
cdr3_aa: CASSALIGQGSNQPQHF
cdr3_nt: TGTGCCAGCAGCGCACTCATTGGACAGGGGAGCAATCAGCCCCAGCATTTT

d_call: .
clone_size: .
v_call: TRBV20-1
j_call: TRBJ2-7
cdr3_aa: CSAGGSYEQYF
cdr3_nt: TGCAGTGCTGGCGGGTCCTACGAGCAGTACTTC

d_call: .
clone_size: .
v_call: TRBV5-1
j_call: TRBJ2-1
cdr3_aa: CASSLGDNEQFF
cdr3_nt: TGCGCCAGCAGCTTAGGGGACAATGAGCAGTTCTTC

d_call: .
clone_size: .
v_call: TRBV5-6
j_call: TRBJ1-2
cdr3_aa: CASRIGQLAGYTF
cdr3_nt: TGTGCCAGCAGGATTGGACAGCTCGCTGGCTACACCTTC

d_call: .
clone_size: .
v_call: TRBV27
j_call: TRBJ1-5
cdr3_aa: CASSLRGNQPQHF
cdr3_nt: TGTGCCAGCAGTTTACGGGGGAATCAGCCCCAGCATTTT

d_call: .
clone_size: .
v_call: TRBV19
j_call: TRBJ2-3
cdr3_aa: CASSIGGDTQYF
cdr3_nt: TGTGCCAGTAGTATAGGAGGAGATACGCAGTATTTT

d_call: TRBD2
clone_size: once
v_call: TRBV7-9
j_call: TRBJ2-7
cdr3_aa: CASSLTPSGSYEQYF
cdr3_nt: TGTGCCAGCAGCTTAACCCCTAGCGGTTCCTACGAGCAGTACTTC

d_call: TRBD1
clone_size: .
v_call: TRBV9
j_call: TRBJ1-4
cdr3_aa: CASSGTGLWTADEKLFF
cdr3_nt: TGTGCCAGCAGCGGGACAGGACTCTGGACAGCCGATGAAAAACTGTTTTTT

d_call: .
clone_size: .
v_call: TRBV5-5
j_call: TRBJ1-5
cdr3_aa: CASSLTASQPQHF
cdr3_nt: TGTGCCAGCAGCTTAACAGCCTCCCAGCCCCAGCATTTT

d_call: TRBD1
clone_size: .
v_call: TRBV27
j_call: TRBJ1-5
cdr3_aa: CASSLSVRGILVAQHF
cdr3_nt: TGTGCCAGCAGTTTATCGGTCAGGGGGATCCTAGTGGCCCAGCATTTT

d_call: TRBD2
clone_size: .
v_call: TRBV7-2
j_call: TRBJ2-3
cdr3_aa: CASSLVSGATDTQYF
cdr3_nt: TGTGCCAGCAGCTTAGTTAGCGGGGCGACAGATACGCAGTATTTT

d_call: TRBD2
clone_size: few
v_call: TRBV4-3
j_call: TRBJ2-7
cdr3_aa: CASSQALAGAYEQYF
cdr3_nt: TGCGCCAGCAGCCAAGCCCTAGCGGGAGCATACGAGCAGTACTTC

d_call: .
clone_size: .
v_call: TRBV7-8
j_call: TRBJ2-3
cdr3_aa: CASSLAADTQYF
cdr3_nt: TGTGCCAGCAGCTTAGCAGCGGATACGCAGTATTTT

d_call: TRBD1
clone_size: .
v_call: TRBV5-4
j_call: TRBJ1-2
cdr3_aa: CASSSRGTNYGYTF
cdr3_nt: TGTGCCAGCAGCTCCAGGGGGACTAACTATGGCTACACCTTC

d_call: TRBD1
clone_size: .
v_call: TRBV7-2
j_call: TRBJ1-1
cdr3_aa: CASSNPGRGRAFF
cdr3_nt: TGTGCCAGCAGCAATCCCGGGAGGGGGCGAGCTTTCTTT

d_call: TRBD1
clone_size: .
v_call: TRBV7-9
j_call: TRBJ2-3
cdr3_aa: CASSLRRTGGMDTQYF
cdr3_nt: TGTGCCAGCAGCTTACGCCGGACAGGGGGCATGGATACGCAGTATTTT

d_call: .
clone_size: .
v_call: TRBV28
j_call: TRBJ1-1
cdr3_aa: CASRLSNTEAFF
cdr3_nt: TGTGCCAGCAGACTATCCAACACTGAAGCTTTCTTT

d_call: .
clone_size: .
v_call: TRBV2
j_call: TRBJ2-3
cdr3_aa: CASSVSGDSTDTQYF
cdr3_nt: TGTGCCAGCAGTGTATCAGGGGACAGCACAGATACGCAGTATTTT

d_call: .
clone_size: .
v_call: TRBV9
j_call: TRBJ2-3
cdr3_aa: CASSPSGDTQYF
cdr3_nt: TGTGCCAGCAGCCCCAGCGGGGATACGCAGTATTTT

d_call: TRBD2
clone_size: .
v_call: TRBV7-9
j_call: TRBJ2-3
cdr3_aa: CATAGADTQYF
cdr3_nt: TGTGCCACTGCGGGGGCAGATACGCAGTATTTT

d_call: .
clone_size: .
v_call: TRBV9
j_call: TRBJ2-6
cdr3_aa: CASSVVASLTPSGANVLTF
cdr3_nt: TGTGCCAGCAGCGTAGTCGCTTCCCTTACTCCTTCTGGGGCCAACGTCCTGACTTTC

d_call: TRBD1
clone_size: .
v_call: TRBV5-1
j_call: TRBJ2-5
cdr3_aa: CASSRDRGGKTQYF
cdr3_nt: TGCGCCAGCAGCCGGGACAGGGGGGGAAAGACCCAGTACTTC

d_call: TRBD2
clone_size: .
v_call: TRBV6-1
j_call: TRBJ2-7
cdr3_aa: CASSEKTAGESYEQYF
cdr3_nt: TGTGCCAGCAGTGAAAAGACGGCGGGGGAATCCTACGAGCAGTACTTC

d_call: .
clone_size: .
v_call: TRBV27
j_call: TRBJ2-2
cdr3_aa: CASSLGRELFF
cdr3_nt: TGTGCCAGCAGCCTAGGAAGGGAGCTGTTTTTT

d_call: .
clone_size: few
v_call: TRBV18
j_call: TRBJ1-1
cdr3_aa: CASSPTGNTEAFF
cdr3_nt: TGTGCCAGCTCGCCGACGGGGAACACTGAAGCTTTCTTT

d_call: .
clone_size: .
v_call: TRBV4-2
j_call: TRBJ1-1
cdr3_aa: CASSQDWRGPNTEAFF
cdr3_nt: TGTGCCAGCAGCCAAGATTGGCGGGGGCCGAACACTGAAGCTTTCTTT

d_call: .
clone_size: .
v_call: TRBV4-1
j_call: TRBJ1-2
cdr3_aa: CASSQNTPPNYGYTF
cdr3_nt: TGCGCCAGCAGCCAAAATACTCCGCCTAACTATGGCTACACCTTC